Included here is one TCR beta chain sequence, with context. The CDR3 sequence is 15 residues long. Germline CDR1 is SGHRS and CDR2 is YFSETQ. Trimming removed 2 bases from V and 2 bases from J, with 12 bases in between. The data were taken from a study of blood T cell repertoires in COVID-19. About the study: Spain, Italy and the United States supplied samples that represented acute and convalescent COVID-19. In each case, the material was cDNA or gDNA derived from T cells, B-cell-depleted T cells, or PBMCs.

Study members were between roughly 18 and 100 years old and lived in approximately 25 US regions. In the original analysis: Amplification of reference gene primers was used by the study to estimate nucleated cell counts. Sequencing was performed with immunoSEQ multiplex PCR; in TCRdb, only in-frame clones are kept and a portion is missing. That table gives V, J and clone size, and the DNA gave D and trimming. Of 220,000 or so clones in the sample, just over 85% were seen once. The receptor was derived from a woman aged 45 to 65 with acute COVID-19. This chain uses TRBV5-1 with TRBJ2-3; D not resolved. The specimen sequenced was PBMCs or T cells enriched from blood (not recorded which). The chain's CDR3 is CASSLTQAYTDTQYF. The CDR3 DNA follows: TGCGCCAGCAGCTTAACCCAAGCTTACACAGATACGCAGTATTTT.